Following are 5 T cell receptor beta chains from one sample sequenced in a study of shared clonotypes between healthy human individuals. Sequenced by immunoSEQ multiplex PCR; TCRdb stores in-frame clones only, minus some. Of about 1.1 million clones in the sample, approximately 77% were seen once. The sample taken for sequencing was memory CD4+ T cells from PBMCs. Subset of the sample: CD45RA-negative fraction. The receptors come from a man aged 18 to 30 in good health. Some clones in this sample may be carry-over from other donors' samples.

The chain carries TRBV7-9 and TRBJ2-7; D is uncertain. The CDR3 covers 14 residues. CDR1 is SEHNR and CDR2 is FQNEAQ in the germline V gene (reference sequence). The V and J ends lost 3 bases and 6 bases respectively, with 15 bases between them. In DNA form, the CDR3 reads TGTGCCAGCAGCTTGTTCAGGACCGACGGCGAGCAGTACTTC. It yields the protein CASSLFRTDGEQYF.

The chain is built from TRBV6-1 and TRBJ1-5; maybe TRBD1 (5 bases). This CDR3 is built from 13 residues. Germline lookup yields CDR1 MNHNS and CDR2 SASEGT. The ends were cut back, 6 bases at V and 7 bases at J, with 13 bases in the middle. The CDR3 reads CASRGQKEQPQHF. The CDR3 DNA is TGTGCCAGCAGGGGGCAAAAGGAACAGCCCCAGCATTTT.

This chain uses TRBV7-3 with TRBJ2-1, with D perhaps matching TRBD2 (6 bases). Trimming took 2 bases from V and 4 from J, leaving 12 bases between them. The CDR3 loop spans 15 amino acids. Germline-derived CDR1 and CDR2 are SGHTA and FQGTGA. CDR3 sequence reads: CASSLQLAVYNEQFF. In DNA form, the CDR3 reads TGTGCCAGCAGCTTACAGTTAGCGGTTTACAATGAGCAGTTCTTC.

This clone appeared a few times. The V gene is TRBV7-6, the J gene TRBJ1-3, with D unclear. CDR1 and CDR2 (germline): SGHVS, FNYEAQ. The CDR3 is 15 residues long. The ends were cut back, 6 bases at V and 1 base at J, with 13 bases in the middle. The CDR3 here is CASSEGPGSGNTIYF. The CDR3 coding sequence is TGTGCCAGCAGTGAAGGGCCGGGGTCTGGAAACACCATATATTTT.

The sample holds one count of this clone. V gene TRBV9 combines with J gene TRBJ2-1, with D hard to call. Trimming took off 6 bases at V and 8 bases at J, with 18 bases between the two ends. CDR3 length: 14 residues. Germline lookup yields CDR1 SGDLS and CDR2 YYNGEE. DNA for the CDR3: TGTGCCAGCAACTCTATAGGTCCGGGCTATGAGCAGTTCTTC. It codes for CASNSIGPGYEQFF.